Listed here are 29 T cell receptor beta chains from one sample, sequenced in a study of identical twins. In TCRdb, the 5' RACE reads were re-called with MiXCR into one record per CDR3 protein. The sample shows approximately 700,000 distinct CDR3 sequences, 5.5% to 7.5% of them seen only once. Source material: naive T cells sorted from blood. All receptors derive from a man aged 18 to 29 in good health.

Many counts were recorded for this clonotype. The J gene is TRBJ2-4, the V gene TRBV9; possible D gene TRBD2, 6 bases. Germline CDR1 reads SGDLS; CDR2 reads YYNGEE. V lost 4 bases to trimming and J lost 1 base, with 15 bases between them. The CDR3 sequence is 16 residues long. CDR3 coding DNA: TGTGCCAGCAGCCCCAGTCTGGAGGGCGCCAAAAACATTCAGTACTTC. This sequence encodes CASSPSLEGAKNIQYF.

Ten or more counts support this clonotype. The chain is built from TRBV7-9 and TRBJ2-3, with D perhaps TRBD1 (6 bases). The CDR3 sequence is 16 residues long. V dropped 5 bases and J dropped 0 bases, with 15 bases sitting between them. From germline, CDR1 is SEHNR and CDR2 FQNEAQ (reference sequence). The CDR3 region is CASSPTRGASTDTQYF. The CDR3 DNA reads as TGTGCCAGCAGCCCAACCAGGGGTGCTAGCACAGATACGCAGTATTTT.

The chain combines TRBV18 with TRBJ2-5; D is unclear. V shed 0 bases and J shed 5 bases, with 16 bases lying between them. The CDR3 is 16 residues long. Germline values: CDR1 KGHSH, CDR2 LQKENI. CDR3 region: CASSPPRSRSSETQYF. As DNA, the CDR3 is TGTGCCAGCTCACCACCGAGGTCGAGGTCCTCCGAGACCCAGTACTTC.

This clonotype was counted ten times or more. This chain links TRBV9 with TRBJ2-1; no firm D call. This CDR3 comprises 17 residues. Deletions cut 0 bases from V and 3 bases from J, with 16 bases between. From germline, CDR1 is SGDLS and CDR2 YYNGEE. The CDR3 nucleotides are TGTGCCAGCAGCGTAGCCCCAATAACGGCGGACTACAATGAGCAGTTCTTC. Amino acids: CASSVAPITADYNEQFF. The whole variable domain, filled in from reference TRBV9 and TRBJ2-1, reads DSGVTQTPKHLITATGQRVTLRCSPRSGDLSVYWYQQSLDQGLQFLIQYYNGEERAKGNILERFSAQQFPDLHSELNLSSLELGDSALYFCASSVAPITADYNEQFFGPGTRLTVL.

This clonotype was detected many times. This chain uses TRBV5-1 with TRBJ2-3; 9 bases are shared with TRBD1. The CDR3 covers 16 residues. Losses at the gene ends were 4 bases for V and 3 bases for J; bases not matched to a gene: 9. Germline loops: CDR1 SGHRS, CDR2 YFSETQ. The CDR3 region has the DNA TGCGCCAGCAGCCTCGCCGGGACAGGGAGGACAGATACGCAGTATTTT. Protein sequence: CASSLAGTGRTDTQYF.

This clonotype showed up just a few times. The chain uses TRBV28 and TRBJ2-7, with a tentative D call TRBD1 (6 bases). V was cut by 5 bases and J by 3 bases, with 11 bases left in between. CDR1 is MDHEN, CDR2 SYDVKM, per germline. This CDR3 is 13 amino acids long. CDR3 region: CASSEGVHYEQYF. The CDR3 DNA follows: TGTGCCAGCAGTGAGGGGGTCCACTACGAGCAGTACTTC.

This clonotype was recorded a few times. The chain employs TRBV2 and TRBJ2-7, with a weak D call TRBD1 (5 bases). There are 12 residues in the CDR3. CDR1 and CDR2 (germline): SNHLY, FYNNEI. With 5 bases removed from V and 3 bases from J, the gap between germline ends came to 8 bases. CDR3 region: CASSQTVYEQYV. In DNA form, the CDR3 reads TGTGCCAGCAGTCAGACAGTCTACGAGCAGTACGTC.

In its sample, this clonotype was seen many times. The chain recombines TRBV6-5 with TRBJ1-3; no clear D gene. CDR1 and CDR2 (germline): MNHEY, SVGAGI. The CDR3 has 14 residues. V lost 0 bases and J lost 6, with 9 bases in between. This chain's CDR3 is CASSYSGSENTIYF. DNA of the CDR3: TGTGCCAGCAGTTACTCTGGTTCCGAAAACACCATATATTTT.

This chain uses TRBV20-1 with TRBJ2-5, with a possible D match to TRBD2 (7 bases). In germline, CDR1 is DFQATT, CDR2 SNEGSKA (reference sequence). The CDR3 has 13 residues. V dropped 0 bases and J dropped 7 bases, with 12 bases sitting between them. This CDR3 reads CSARDLGGGTQYF. For the CDR3, the DNA is TGCAGTGCTAGAGATTTAGGGGGGGGGACCCAGTACTTC.

A few counts support this clonotype. The CDR3 reads CASSTRGLAGVEQFF. The CDR3 DNA reads as TGTGCCAGCAGCACAAGGGGACTAGCGGGAGTTGAGCAGTTCTTC. V gene TRBV11-2 combines with J gene TRBJ2-1, with 14 nucleotides matching TRBD2. The CDR3 totals 15 residues. V lost 5 bases and J lost 9; bases outside the gene matches: 6. CDR1 and CDR2 from the germline V gene are SGHAT and FQNNGV.

The rearrangement links TRBV2 to TRBJ2-5; D is ambiguous. The length of the CDR3 is 13 residues. With 7 bases removed from V and 1 base from J, the gap between germline ends came to 10 bases. Germline values: CDR1 SNHLY, CDR2 FYNNEI. The CDR3 region is CASTLALQETQYF. The CDR3 coding sequence is TGTGCCAGCACGTTGGCTCTCCAAGAGACCCAGTACTTC. The whole variable domain, filled in from reference TRBV2 and TRBJ2-5, reads EPEVTQTPSHQVTQMGQEVILRCVPISNHLYFYWYRQILGQKVEFLVSFYNNEISEKSEIFDDQFSVERPDGSNFTLKIRSTKLEDSAMYFCASTLALQETQYFGPGTRLLVL.

This clonotype was observed at least ten times. This chain uses TRBV3-1 with TRBJ1-2; TRBD1 matches 8 bases. V was clipped by 2 bases and J by 8 bases; unmatched bases: 10. This CDR3 comprises 15 residues. CDR1 is LGHDT, CDR2 YNNKEL, per germline (reference sequence). The CDR3 region has the DNA TGTGCCAGCAGCCAATGGCCAGGGGGCGCGAAAGGCTACACCTTC. Its protein product is CASSQWPGGAKGYTF.

This clonotype occurred many times. This chain uses TRBV5-1 with TRBJ2-7; 11 bases are shared with TRBD1. Germline values: CDR1 SGHRS, CDR2 YFSETQ. Losses at the gene ends were 0 bases for V and 6 bases for J; bases not matched to a gene: 5. This CDR3 comprises 15 residues. CDR3 in DNA: TGCGCCAGCAGCTTGGTGGGACAGGGGGTGTCCGAGCAGTACTTC. This sequence encodes CASSLVGQGVSEQYF.

This clonotype was seen at least ten times. The V and J genes are TRBV15 and TRBJ1-4, with 12 bases that match TRBD1. The germline V gene has CDR1 LNHNV and CDR2 YYDKDF (reference sequence). V was pared by 5 bases and J by 8 bases, with 9 bases of the junction left unmatched. The CDR3 has 16 residues. CDR3 sequence: CATSDRDRGLGEKLFF. The CDR3 DNA reads TGTGCCACCAGCGACCGGGACAGGGGGCTTGGGGAAAAACTGTTTTTT.

This clonotype was detected many times. In DNA, the CDR3 is TGTGCCAGCAGTTTGACAGGGGAGACCCAGTACTTC. It encodes CASSLTGETQYF. The V and J genes are TRBV12-3 or TRBV12-4 and TRBJ2-5; TRBD1 matches at 7 bases. Trimming cost V 3 bases and J 5 bases; bases outside gene matches: 0. The CDR3 is 12 amino acids.

The chain carries TRBV11-2 and TRBJ2-3; 8 nucleotides align to TRBD1. The germline CDR1 and CDR2 sequences are SGHAT and FQNNGV. The J segment lost 1 base and the V segment lost 0 bases, leaving 3 bases of the junction unmatched. The length of the CDR3 is 16 residues. In DNA, the CDR3 is TGTGCCAGCAGCTTAGATTGGGGACAGGGCACAGATACGCAGTATTTT. Translating gives CASSLDWGQGTDTQYF.

The sample holds many counts of this clonotype. The CDR3 spells CASSHGTGPHEQYF. DNA of the CDR3: TGTGCCAGCAGTCACGGGACAGGGCCGCACGAGCAGTACTTC. The chain employs TRBV27 and TRBJ2-7, with 9 bases aligning to TRBD1. The CDR3 is made up of 14 amino acids. After removal of 5 bases from V and 5 bases from J, the junction contained 7 bases not matched to a gene. The V gene's germline CDR1 is MNHEY and CDR2 SMNVEV (reference sequence).

This clonotype showed up many times. The chain employs TRBV11-2 and TRBJ1-1; possible D gene TRBD1, 6 bases. Germline values: CDR1 SGHAT, CDR2 FQNNGV. This CDR3 is built from 13 residues. V gave up 4 bases and J gave up 5 bases, with 11 bases separating them. CDR3 residues: CASSSRGGTEAFF. CDR3 coding DNA: TGTGCCAGCAGCTCCAGGGGAGGGACTGAAGCTTTCTTT. The whole variable domain, remainder taken from reference TRBV11-2 and TRBJ1-1, is EAGVAQSPRYKIIEKRQSVAFWCNPISGHATLYWYQQILGQGPKLLIQFQNNGVVDDSQLPKDRFSAERLKGVDSTLKIQPAKLEDSAVYLCASSSRGGTEAFFGQGTRLTVV.

The rearrangement uses TRBV20-1 and TRBJ2-3, with TRBD2 matching over 12 bases. V lost 1 base, J lost 0 bases, and 8 bases stayed unmatched. This CDR3 has 18 amino acids. Per the germline V gene, CDR1 is DFQATT and CDR2 is SNEGSKA (reference sequence). The CDR3 DNA sequence: TGCAGTGCTAGAGGCCTGCCACTAGCGGGAGGAAGCACAGATACGCAGTATTTT. Encoded protein: CSARGLPLAGGSTDTQYF.

V is TRBV7-2 and J is TRBJ2-5; 7 bases agree with TRBD2. CDR3 length: 15 residues. Unmatched junction bases numbered 11, after V lost 5 bases and J lost 5 bases. CDR1 is SGHTA and CDR2 is FQGNSA in the germline V gene. This chain's CDR3 is CASSQLAGVRETQYF. The CDR3 region has the DNA TGTGCCAGCAGCCAGCTCGCGGGGGTTCGGGAGACCCAGTACTTC.

This clonotype was counted at least ten times. The chain employs TRBV20-1 and TRBJ2-2; TRBD1 is a possible D gene (6 bases). V lost 2 bases and J 4 bases, leaving 23 bases between the germline ends. Germline-derived CDR1 and CDR2 are DFQATT and SNEGSKA (reference sequence). The CDR3 spans 18 residues. CDR3 in amino acids: CSARTSRGQWGPTGELFF. The CDR3, as DNA: TGCAGTGCTAGAACCTCCCGCGGACAGTGGGGCCCCACCGGGGAGCTGTTTTTT.

The chain uses TRBV5-1 and TRBJ2-7; D not certain. The ends were cut back, 4 bases at V and 3 bases at J, with 17 bases in the middle. The CDR3 consists of 15 residues. Looked up from germline, CDR1 is SGHRS and CDR2 is YFSETQ. The CDR3 DNA sequence: TGCGCCAGCAGCACCGGTGATACAAAGAACTACGAGCAGTACGTC. Its translation: CASSTGDTKNYEQYV.

This clonotype was found a few times. The chain couples TRBV15 to TRBJ2-7; 7 bases are a match to TRBD1. The CDR3 extends over 15 amino acids. The ends lost 1 base at V and 5 bases at J; junction bases unmatched: 8. CDR1 is LNHNV, CDR2 YYDKDF, per germline (reference sequence). The CDR3 bases are TGTGCCACCAGCAGAGGGGGGAGACAGGGCCACGAGCAGTACTTC. Translation gives CATSRGGRQGHEQYF.

CDR3 DNA: TGCGCCAGCAGCCAAGCGGGGACAGGGTCTGAAAAACTGTTTTTT. Residues: CASSQAGTGSEKLFF. The chain uses TRBV4-1 and TRBJ1-4; 9 bases are shared with TRBD1. The V gene end was trimmed by 1 base and the J gene end by 7 bases; junction bases not matched to a gene: 4. From germline, CDR1 is MGHRA and CDR2 YSYEKL. This CDR3 has 15 residues.

This clonotype occurred many times. In DNA form, the CDR3 reads TGCAGCGTTTTGGGACTAGCGGGAGATGAGCAGTTCTTC. It codes for CSVLGLAGDEQFF. The V and J genes are TRBV29-1 and TRBJ2-1; TRBD2 matches 14 bases. The ends lost 5 bases at V and 8 bases at J; junction bases unmatched: 2. The CDR3 contains 13 residues. Germline V gene data show CDR1 as SQVTM and CDR2 as ANQGSEA.

Ten or more counts support this clonotype. The chain has TRBV7-9 and TRBJ2-4; a weak D match, TRBD2 (6 bases). The germline V gene encodes CDR1 SEHNR and CDR2 FQNEAQ (reference sequence). This CDR3 region has 17 residues. Trimming removed 1 base at V and 5 bases at J, with 18 bases between. Written as DNA, the CDR3 is TGTGCCAGCAGCTTAGGTCTCACGGGAGCAGGTGAAAACATTCAGTACTTC. This encodes CASSLGLTGAGENIQYF.

Many counts were recorded for this clonotype. The chain joins TRBV5-1 to TRBJ2-2; no clear D. The CDR3 loop spans 13 amino acids. The ends were cut back, 4 bases at V and 6 bases at J, with 10 bases in the middle. CDR1 SGHRS and CDR2 YFSETQ come from the germline V gene. CDR3 sequence: CASSLDGSGELFF. CDR3 sequence (DNA): TGCGCCAGCAGCCTGGATGGGTCCGGGGAGCTGTTTTTT.

This clonotype was seen at least ten times. CDR3: CASSLRVPHTDTQYF. The CDR3 nucleotides are TGTGCCAGCAGTCTCAGGGTGCCCCACACAGATACGCAGTATTTT. This rearrangement joins TRBV6-1 to TRBJ2-3; TRBD1 is a possible D gene (5 bases). CDR3 length equals 15 residues. The V gene's germline CDR1 is MNHNS and CDR2 SASEGT. V was trimmed by 5 bases and J by 2 bases, leaving 14 bases between them.

This clonotype was detected only a few times. The V and J genes are TRBV20-1 and TRBJ1-1; D unresolved. Trimming pared 3 bases from V and 0 bases from J, leaving 8 bases between. Germline V gene sequence: CDR1 DFQATT, CDR2 SNEGSKA (reference sequence). There are 13 residues in the CDR3. The chain's CDR3 is CSASRSMNTEAFF. For the CDR3, the DNA is TGCAGTGCTAGTAGGTCGATGAACACTGAAGCTTTCTTT.